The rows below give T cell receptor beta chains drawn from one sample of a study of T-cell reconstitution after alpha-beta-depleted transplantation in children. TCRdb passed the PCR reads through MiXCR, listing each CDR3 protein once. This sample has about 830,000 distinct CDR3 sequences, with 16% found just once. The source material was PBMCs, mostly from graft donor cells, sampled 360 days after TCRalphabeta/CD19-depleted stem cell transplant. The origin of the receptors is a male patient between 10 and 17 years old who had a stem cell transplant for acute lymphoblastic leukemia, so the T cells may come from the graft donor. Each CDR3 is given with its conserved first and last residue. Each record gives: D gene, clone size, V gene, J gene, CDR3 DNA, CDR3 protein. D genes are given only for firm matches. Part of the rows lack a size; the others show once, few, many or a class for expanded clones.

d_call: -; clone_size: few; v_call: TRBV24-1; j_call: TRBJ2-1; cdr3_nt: TGTGCCACCAGTGATTTACAGTTCGGGGGCGGGCTTGCCCCCTACAATGAGCAGTTCTTC; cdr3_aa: CATSDLQFGGGLAPYNEQFF
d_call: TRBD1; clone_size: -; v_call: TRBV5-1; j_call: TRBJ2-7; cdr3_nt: TGCGCCAGCAGCTATCGGGACAGGGCGAGAGCCTACGAGCAGTACTTC; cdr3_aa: CASSYRDRARAYEQYF
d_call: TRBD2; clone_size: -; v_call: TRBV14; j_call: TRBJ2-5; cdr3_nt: TGTGCCAGCAGCCACAGACTAGCGGAGACCCAGTACTTC; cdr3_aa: CASSHRLAETQYF
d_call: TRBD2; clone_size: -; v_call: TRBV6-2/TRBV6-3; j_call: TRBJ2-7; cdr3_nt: TGTGCCAGCAGTATACTAGCGGGACCCTACGAGCAGTACTTC; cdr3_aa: CASSILAGPYEQYF
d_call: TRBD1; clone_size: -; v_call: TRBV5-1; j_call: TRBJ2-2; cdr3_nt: TGCGCCAGCAGCTTGCAGAAGGGGACAGGGACCACCGGGGAGCTGTTTTTT; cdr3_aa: CASSLQKGTGTTGELFF
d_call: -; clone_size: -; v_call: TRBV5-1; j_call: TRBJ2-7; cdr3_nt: TGCGCCAGCCAGGGACACCTCTCCTACGAGCAGTACTTC; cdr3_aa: CASQGHLSYEQYF
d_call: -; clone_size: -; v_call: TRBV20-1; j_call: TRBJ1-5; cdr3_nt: TGCAGTGCTAGCCGGCAGGGTAGCAATCAGCCCCAGCATTTT; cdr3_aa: CSASRQGSNQPQHF
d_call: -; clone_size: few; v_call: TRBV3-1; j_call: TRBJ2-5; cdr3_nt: TGTGCCAGCAGCCGTTACGGGGGCACCAAAGAGACCCAGTACTTC; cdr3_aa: CASSRYGGTKETQYF
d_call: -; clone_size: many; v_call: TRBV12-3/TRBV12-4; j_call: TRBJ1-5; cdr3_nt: TGTGCCAGCAGCTTTCTTCATCAGCCCCAGCATTTT; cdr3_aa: CASSFLHQPQHF
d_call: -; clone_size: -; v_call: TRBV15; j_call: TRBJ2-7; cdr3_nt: TGTGCCACCAGCCGACGCCTAGCGAGCTCCTACGAGCAGTACTTC; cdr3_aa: CATSRRLASSYEQYF
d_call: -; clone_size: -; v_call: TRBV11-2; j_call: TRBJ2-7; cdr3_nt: TGTGCCAGCAGCTTAGCCGAAAGGGGGTTCAACGAGCAGTACTTC; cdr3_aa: CASSLAERGFNEQYF
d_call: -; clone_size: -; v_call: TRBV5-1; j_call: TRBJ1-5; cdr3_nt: TGCGCCAGCAGCTTGGGGGCCGGCCTTGAGCCCCAGCATTTT; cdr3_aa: CASSLGAGLEPQHF
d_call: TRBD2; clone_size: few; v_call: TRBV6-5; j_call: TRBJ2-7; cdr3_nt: TGTGCCAGCAAGCGGACTAGCGCCGTATTACAGTACTTC; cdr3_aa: CASKRTSAVLQYF
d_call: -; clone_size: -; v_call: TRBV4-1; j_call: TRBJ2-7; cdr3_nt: TGCGCCAGCAGCCAATTTCCGGGAGCAGCCTTGGGGGAGCAGTACTTC; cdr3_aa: CASSQFPGAALGEQYF
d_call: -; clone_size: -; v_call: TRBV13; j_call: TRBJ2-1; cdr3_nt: TGTGCCAGCAGCTCCGACAGGAAAAATGAGCAGTTCTTC; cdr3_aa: CASSSDRKNEQFF
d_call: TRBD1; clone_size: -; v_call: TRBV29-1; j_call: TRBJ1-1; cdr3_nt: TGCAGCGTTGAACAGGGGGTCACTGAAGCTTTCTTT; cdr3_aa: CSVEQGVTEAFF
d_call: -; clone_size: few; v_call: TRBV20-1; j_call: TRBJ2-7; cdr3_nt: TGCAGCACCCAGGGCAGGGCCTACGAGCAGTACTTC; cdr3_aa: CSTQGRAYEQYF
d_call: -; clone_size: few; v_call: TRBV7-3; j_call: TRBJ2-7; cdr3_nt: TGTGCCAGCAGCTTATCCATAAACCCAGGGGACGAGCAGTACTTC; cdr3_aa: CASSLSINPGDEQYF
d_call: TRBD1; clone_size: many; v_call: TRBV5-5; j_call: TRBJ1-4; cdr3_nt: TGTGCCAGCAGCCCTGGGACAGGCCTCTTTTGGAAACTGTTTTTT; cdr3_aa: CASSPGTGLFWKLFF
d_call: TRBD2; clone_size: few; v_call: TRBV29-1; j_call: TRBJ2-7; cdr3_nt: TGCAGCGTTGCCGGGACTAGCGGGGCCCTAGGGTACGAGCAGTACTTC; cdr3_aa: CSVAGTSGALGYEQYF
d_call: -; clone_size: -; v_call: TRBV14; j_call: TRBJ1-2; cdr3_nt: TGTGCCAGCAGCCAAGGGGGAGCCTATGGCTACACCTTC; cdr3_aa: CASSQGGAYGYTF
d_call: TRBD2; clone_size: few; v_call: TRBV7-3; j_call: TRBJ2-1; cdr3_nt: TGTGCCAGCAGCTCGGGACTAGCGGGAGATAAGCAGTTCTTC; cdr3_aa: CASSSGLAGDKQFF
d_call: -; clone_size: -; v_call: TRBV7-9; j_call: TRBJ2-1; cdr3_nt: TGTGCCAGCAGCTTCCAATCTAATGAGCAGTTCTTC; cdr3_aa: CASSFQSNEQFF
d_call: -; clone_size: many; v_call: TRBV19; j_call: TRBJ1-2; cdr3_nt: TGTGCCAGTAGCACGACAGGATTCTATGGCTACACCTTC; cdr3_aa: CASSTTGFYGYTF
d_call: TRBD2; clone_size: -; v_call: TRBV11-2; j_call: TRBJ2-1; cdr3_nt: TGTGCCAGCAGCTTAGAGGCCCTACTAGCGGGAGTAGGAGATGAGCAGTTCTTC; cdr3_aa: CASSLEALLAGVGDEQFF
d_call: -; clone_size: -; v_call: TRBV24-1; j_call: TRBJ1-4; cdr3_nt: TGTGCCACCAGCATGAGCAGGGCAACTAATGAAAAACTGTTTTTT; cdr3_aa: CATSMSRATNEKLFF
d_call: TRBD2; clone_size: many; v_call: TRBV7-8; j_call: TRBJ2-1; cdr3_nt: TGTGCCAGCAGTTTCCTGAGCGGGAGCTCCTACAATGAGCAGTTCTTC; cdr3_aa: CASSFLSGSSYNEQFF
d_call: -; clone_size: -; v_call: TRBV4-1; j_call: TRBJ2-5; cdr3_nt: TGCGCCAGCAGCCAACCTGAACAGAATCAAGAGACCCAGTACTTC; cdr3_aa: CASSQPEQNQETQYF
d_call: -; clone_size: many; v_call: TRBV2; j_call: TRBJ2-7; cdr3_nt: TGTGCCAGGAGGGTGGCAGGGCGGTCCGAGCAGTACTTC; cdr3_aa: CARRVAGRSEQYF
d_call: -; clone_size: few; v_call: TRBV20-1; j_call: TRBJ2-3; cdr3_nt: TGCAGTGCTAGCATCCAGGGCCGCACAGATACGCAGTATTTT; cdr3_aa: CSASIQGRTDTQYF
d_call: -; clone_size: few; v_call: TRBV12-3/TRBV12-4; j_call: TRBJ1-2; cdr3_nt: TGTGCCAGCAGTTTTTTACGACAGCGGCACTATGGCTACACCTTC; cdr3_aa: CASSFLRQRHYGYTF
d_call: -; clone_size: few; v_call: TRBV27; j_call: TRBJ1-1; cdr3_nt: TGTGCCAGCAGTTTACATCAGGGGAGGACTGAAGCTTTCTTT; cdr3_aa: CASSLHQGRTEAFF
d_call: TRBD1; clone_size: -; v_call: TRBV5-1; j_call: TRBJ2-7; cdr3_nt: TGCGCCAGCAGCCTGGAAAATCCGGGACAGGGTCTCTACGAGCAGTACTTC; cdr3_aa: CASSLENPGQGLYEQYF
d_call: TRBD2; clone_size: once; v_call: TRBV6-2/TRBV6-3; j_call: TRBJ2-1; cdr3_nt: TGTGCCAGCAGTTCGGACGTCCTATGGTCAGCGGGGGATGAGCAGTTCTTC; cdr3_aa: CASSSDVLWSAGDEQFF
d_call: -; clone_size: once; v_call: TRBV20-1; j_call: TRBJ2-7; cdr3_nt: TGCGGAGGGGCGGGGTCCTACGAGCAGTACTTC; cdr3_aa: CGGAGSYEQYF
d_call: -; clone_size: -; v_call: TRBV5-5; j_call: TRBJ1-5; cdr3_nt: TGTGCCAGCAGCTTGGACAGACCAAATCAGCCCCAGCATTTT; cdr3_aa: CASSLDRPNQPQHF
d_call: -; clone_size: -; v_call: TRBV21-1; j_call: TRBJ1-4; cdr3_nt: TGTGCCAGCAGCCACAGGGGTTGTGGTGAAAAACTGTTTTTT; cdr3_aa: CASSHRGCGEKLFF
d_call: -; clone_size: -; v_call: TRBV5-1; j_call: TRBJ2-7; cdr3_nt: TGCGCCAGCAGCCCAATGACAGTTACCTACGAGCAGTACTTC; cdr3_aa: CASSPMTVTYEQYF
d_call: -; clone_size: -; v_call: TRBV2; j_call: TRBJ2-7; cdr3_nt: TGTGCCAGCAGTGGCAAGAGGCGCTACGAGCAGTACTTC; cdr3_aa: CASSGKRRYEQYF
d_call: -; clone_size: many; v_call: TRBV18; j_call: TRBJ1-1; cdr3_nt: TGTGCCAGCAGCCCCGGACCTCTGAACACTGAAGCTTTCTTT; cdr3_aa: CASSPGPLNTEAFF
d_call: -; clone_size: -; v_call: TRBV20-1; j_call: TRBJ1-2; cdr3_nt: TGCAGTGCTTCGACGGGGAGCTCAACGAACTATGGCTACACCTTC; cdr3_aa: CSASTGSSTNYGYTF
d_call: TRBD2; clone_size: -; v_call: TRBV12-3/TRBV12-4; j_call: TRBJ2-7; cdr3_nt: TGTGCCAGCAGTGGAATGGGACTAGCGGGAACCTCCTACGAGCAGTACTTC; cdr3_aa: CASSGMGLAGTSYEQYF
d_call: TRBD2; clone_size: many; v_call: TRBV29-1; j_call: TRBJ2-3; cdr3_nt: TGCAGCGTTGAAAGGAAGCGGGGAGCCACAGATACGCAGTATTTT; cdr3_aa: CSVERKRGATDTQYF
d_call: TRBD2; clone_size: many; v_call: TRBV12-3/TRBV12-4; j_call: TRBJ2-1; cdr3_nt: TGTGCCAGCATGACTAGCGGGAGGGCCGATGAGCAGTTCTTC; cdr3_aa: CASMTSGRADEQFF
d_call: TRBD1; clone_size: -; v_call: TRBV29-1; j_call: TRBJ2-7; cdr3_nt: TGCAGCGTTGAATCAGGACAGGGGATTTACGAGCATTACTTC; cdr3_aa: CSVESGQGIYEHYF